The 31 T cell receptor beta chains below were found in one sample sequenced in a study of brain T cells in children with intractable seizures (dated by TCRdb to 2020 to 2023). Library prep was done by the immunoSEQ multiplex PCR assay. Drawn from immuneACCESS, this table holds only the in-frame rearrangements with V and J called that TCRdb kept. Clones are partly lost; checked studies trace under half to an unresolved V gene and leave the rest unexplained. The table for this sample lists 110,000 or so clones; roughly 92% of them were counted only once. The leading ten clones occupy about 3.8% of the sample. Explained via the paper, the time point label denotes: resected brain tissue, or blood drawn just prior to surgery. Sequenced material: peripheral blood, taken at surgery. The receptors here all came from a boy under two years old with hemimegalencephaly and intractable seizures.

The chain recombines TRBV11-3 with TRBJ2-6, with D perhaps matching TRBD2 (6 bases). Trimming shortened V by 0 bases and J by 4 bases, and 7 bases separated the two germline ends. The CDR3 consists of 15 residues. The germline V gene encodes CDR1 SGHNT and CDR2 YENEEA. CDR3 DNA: TGTGCCAGCAGCTTAGAGGGGGGAGGGGCCAACGTCCTGACTTTC. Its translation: CASSLEGGGANVLTF.

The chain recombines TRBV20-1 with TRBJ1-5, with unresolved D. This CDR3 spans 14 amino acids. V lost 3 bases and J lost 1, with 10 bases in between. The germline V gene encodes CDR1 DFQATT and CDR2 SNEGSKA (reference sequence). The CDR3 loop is CSASRAGSNQPQHF. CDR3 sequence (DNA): TGCAGTGCTAGTAGGGCGGGGAGCAATCAGCCCCAGCATTTT.

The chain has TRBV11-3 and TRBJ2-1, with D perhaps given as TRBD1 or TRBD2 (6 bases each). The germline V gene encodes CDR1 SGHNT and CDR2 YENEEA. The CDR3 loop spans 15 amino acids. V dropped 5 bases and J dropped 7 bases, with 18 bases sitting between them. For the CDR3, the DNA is TGTGCCAGCAGCCCTAGGAGGGGGTCAGAAAATGAGCAGTTCTTC. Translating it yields CASSPRRGSENEQFF.

CDR3 nucleotide sequence: TGTGCCAGCAGCCAACTAGGGAGCACAGATACGCAGTATTTT. This sequence encodes CASSQLGSTDTQYF. The gene calls are TRBV7-3 and TRBJ2-3, with a possible D match to TRBD2 (5 bases). V was trimmed by 5 bases and J by 0 bases, leaving 9 bases between them. CDR3 length: 14 residues. Germline V CDR1 and CDR2: SGHTA, FQGTGA.

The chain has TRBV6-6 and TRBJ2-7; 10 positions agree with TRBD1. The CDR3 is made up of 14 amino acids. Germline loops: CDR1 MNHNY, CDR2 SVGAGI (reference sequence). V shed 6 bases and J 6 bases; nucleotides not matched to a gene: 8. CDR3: CASSGTGTGAEQYF. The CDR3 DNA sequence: TGTGCCAGCAGCGGAACCGGGACAGGGGCCGAGCAGTACTTC.

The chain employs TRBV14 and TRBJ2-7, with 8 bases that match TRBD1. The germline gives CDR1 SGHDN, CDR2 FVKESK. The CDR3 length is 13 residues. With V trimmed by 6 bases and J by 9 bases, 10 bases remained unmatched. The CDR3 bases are TGTGCCAGCAGTCCGACAGGGGTCCTTGGGCAGTACTTC. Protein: CASSPTGVLGQYF.

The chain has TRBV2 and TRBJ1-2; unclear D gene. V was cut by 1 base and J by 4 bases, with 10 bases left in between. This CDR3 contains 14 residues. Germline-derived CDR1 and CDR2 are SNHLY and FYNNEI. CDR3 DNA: TGTGCCAGCAGTGAAGTCCTAAAAGTCTATGGCTACACCTTC. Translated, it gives CASSEVLKVYGYTF.

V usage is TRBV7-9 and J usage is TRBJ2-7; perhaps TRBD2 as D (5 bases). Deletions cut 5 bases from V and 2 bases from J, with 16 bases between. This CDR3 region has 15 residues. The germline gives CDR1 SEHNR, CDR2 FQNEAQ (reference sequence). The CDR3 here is CASSQEGSAAYEQYF. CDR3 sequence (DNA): TGTGCCAGCAGCCAAGAGGGATCCGCAGCCTACGAGCAGTACTTC.

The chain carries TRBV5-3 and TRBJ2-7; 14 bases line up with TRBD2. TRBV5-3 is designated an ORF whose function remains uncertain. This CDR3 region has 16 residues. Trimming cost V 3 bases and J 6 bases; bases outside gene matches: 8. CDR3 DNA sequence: TGTGCCAGAAGCTCCATGGCCGGGACTAGCGGGAGCGAGCAGTACTTC. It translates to CARSSMAGTSGSEQYF.

The CDR3 DNA reads TGTGCCAGCAGCGTTCCGACAGGGGTCGCCGGAAACACCATATATTTT. It yields the protein CASSVPTGVAGNTIYF. The J gene is TRBJ1-3, the V gene TRBV7-2; TRBD1 matches at 8 bases. The CDR3 spans 16 residues. Germline CDR1 and CDR2: SGHTA and FQGNSA. The ends lost 5 bases at V and 4 bases at J; junction bases unmatched: 10.

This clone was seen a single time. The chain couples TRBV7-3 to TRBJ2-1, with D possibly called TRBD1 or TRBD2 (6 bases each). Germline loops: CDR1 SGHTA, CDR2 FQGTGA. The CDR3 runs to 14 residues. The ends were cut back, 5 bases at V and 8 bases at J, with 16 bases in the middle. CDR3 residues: CASSPGGGGYEQFF. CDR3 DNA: TGTGCCAGCAGCCCCGGTGGAGGGGGTTATGAGCAGTTCTTC.

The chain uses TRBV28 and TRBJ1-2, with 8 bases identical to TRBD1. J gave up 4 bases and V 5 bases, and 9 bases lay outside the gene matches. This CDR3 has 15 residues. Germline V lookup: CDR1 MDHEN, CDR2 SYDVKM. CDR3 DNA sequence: TGTGCCAGCAGTCCCTGGACAGGGAGAGGCTATGGCTACACCTTC. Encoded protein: CASSPWTGRGYGYTF.

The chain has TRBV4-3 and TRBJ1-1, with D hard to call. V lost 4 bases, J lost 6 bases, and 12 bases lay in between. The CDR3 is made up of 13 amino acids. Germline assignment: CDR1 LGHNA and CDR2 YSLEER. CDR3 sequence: CASSLGLRAEAFF. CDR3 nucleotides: TGCGCCAGCAGCCTGGGCCTCCGGGCTGAAGCTTTCTTT.

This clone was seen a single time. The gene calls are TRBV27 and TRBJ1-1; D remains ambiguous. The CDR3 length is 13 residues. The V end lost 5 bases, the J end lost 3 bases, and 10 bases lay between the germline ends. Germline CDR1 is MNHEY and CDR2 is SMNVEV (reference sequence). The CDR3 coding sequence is TGTGCCAGCAGTCCAGGTTTGGACACTGAAGCTTTCTTT. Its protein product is CASSPGLDTEAFF.

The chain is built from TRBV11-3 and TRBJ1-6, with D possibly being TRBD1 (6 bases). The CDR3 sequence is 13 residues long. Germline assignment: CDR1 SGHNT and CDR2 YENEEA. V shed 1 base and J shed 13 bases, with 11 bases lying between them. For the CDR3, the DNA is TGTGCCAGCAGCTTAGGGAGGGGGAGCCCCCTCCACTTT. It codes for CASSLGRGSPLHF.

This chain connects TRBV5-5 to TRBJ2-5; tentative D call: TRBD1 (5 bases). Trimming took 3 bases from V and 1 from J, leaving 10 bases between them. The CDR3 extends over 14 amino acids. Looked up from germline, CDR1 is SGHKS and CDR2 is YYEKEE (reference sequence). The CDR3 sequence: CASSSTGVQETQYF. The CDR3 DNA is TGTGCCAGCAGCTCCACAGGTGTCCAAGAGACCCAGTACTTC.

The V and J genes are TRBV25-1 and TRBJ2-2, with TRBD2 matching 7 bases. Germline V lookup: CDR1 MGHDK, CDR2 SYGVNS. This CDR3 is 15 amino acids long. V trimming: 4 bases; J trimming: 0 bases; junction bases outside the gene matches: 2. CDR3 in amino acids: CASSVAGANTGELFF. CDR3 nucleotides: TGTGCCAGCAGTGTGGCGGGAGCGAACACCGGGGAGCTGTTTTTT.

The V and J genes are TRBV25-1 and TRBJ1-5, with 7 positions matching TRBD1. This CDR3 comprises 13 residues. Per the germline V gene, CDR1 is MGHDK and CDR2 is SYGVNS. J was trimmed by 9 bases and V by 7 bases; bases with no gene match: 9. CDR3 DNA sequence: TGTGCCAGCAAAAGCAGGGGGATCAGGCCCCAGCATTTT. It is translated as CASKSRGIRPQHF.

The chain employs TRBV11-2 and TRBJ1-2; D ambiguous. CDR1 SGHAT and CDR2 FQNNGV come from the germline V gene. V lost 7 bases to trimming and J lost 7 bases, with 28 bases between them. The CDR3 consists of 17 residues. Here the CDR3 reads CASTPTGSGLGGVGYTF. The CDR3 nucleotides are TGTGCCAGCACCCCGACGGGCAGCGGTCTCGGCGGGGTTGGCTACACCTTC.

CDR3: CASSLAGTGIGQPQHF. The CDR3 DNA follows: TGTGCCAGCAGCCTGGCCGGGACAGGGATCGGGCAGCCCCAGCATTTT. The chain is built from TRBV5-6 and TRBJ1-5, with 9 nucleotides matching TRBD1. V shed 4 bases, J shed 7 bases, and the junction held 12 bases outside the gene matches. CDR1 and CDR2 from the germline V gene are SGHDT and YYEEEE. The CDR3 covers 16 residues.

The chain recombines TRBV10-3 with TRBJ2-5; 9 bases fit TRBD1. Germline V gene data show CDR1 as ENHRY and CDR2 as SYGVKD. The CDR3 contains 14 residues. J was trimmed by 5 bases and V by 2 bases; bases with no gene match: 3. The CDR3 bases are TGTGCCATCAGTGAGGACAGGGGGAAGGAGACCCAGTACTTC. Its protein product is CAISEDRGKETQYF.

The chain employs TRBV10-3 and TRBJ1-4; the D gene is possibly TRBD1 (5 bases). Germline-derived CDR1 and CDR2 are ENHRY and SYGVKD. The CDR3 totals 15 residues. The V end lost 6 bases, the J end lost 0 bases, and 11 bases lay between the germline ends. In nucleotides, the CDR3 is TGTGCCATCAGCTCCGGGACGGCAACTAATGAAAAACTGTTTTTT. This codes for CAISSGTATNEKLFF.

As DNA, the CDR3 is TGCGCCAGCAGCCCGCTTACAGGGGTGGGTGGTTACGAGCAGTACTTC. Amino acids: CASSPLTGVGGYEQYF. The chain combines TRBV4-3 with TRBJ2-7; 7 nucleotides match TRBD1. The CDR3 spans 16 residues. V was pared by 4 bases and J by 4 bases, with 13 bases of the junction left unmatched. Germline CDR1 LGHNA, CDR2 YSLEER.

The CDR3: CATSQSPDTQYF. The CDR3 coding sequence is TGTGCCACCTCTCAGAGCCCAGATACGCAGTATTTT. The rearrangement joins TRBV24-1 to TRBJ2-3; no definite D call. This CDR3 contains 12 residues. CDR1 is KGHDR, CDR2 SFDVKD, per germline. V was shortened by 9 bases and J by 4 bases, with 10 bases between the two germline ends.

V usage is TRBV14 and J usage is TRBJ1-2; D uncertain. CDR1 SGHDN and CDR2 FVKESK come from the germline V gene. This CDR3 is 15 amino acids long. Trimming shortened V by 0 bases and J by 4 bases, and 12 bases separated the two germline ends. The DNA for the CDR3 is TGTGCCAGCAGCCAAGATCTAAAGGGCTTCTATGGCTACACCTTC. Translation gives CASSQDLKGFYGYTF.

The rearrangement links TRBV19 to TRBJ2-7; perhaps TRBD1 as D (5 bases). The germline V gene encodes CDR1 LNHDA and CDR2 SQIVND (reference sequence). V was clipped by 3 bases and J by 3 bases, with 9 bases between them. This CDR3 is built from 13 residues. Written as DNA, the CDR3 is TGTGCCAGTAGTATTAAAGGGGACTACGAGCAGTACTTC. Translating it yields CASSIKGDYEQYF. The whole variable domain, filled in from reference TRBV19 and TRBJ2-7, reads DGGITQSPKYLFRKEGQNVTLSCEQNLNHDAMYWYRQDPGQGLRLIYYSQIVNDFQKGDIAEGYSVSREKKESFPLTVTSAQKNPTAFYLCASSIKGDYEQYFGPGTRLTVT.

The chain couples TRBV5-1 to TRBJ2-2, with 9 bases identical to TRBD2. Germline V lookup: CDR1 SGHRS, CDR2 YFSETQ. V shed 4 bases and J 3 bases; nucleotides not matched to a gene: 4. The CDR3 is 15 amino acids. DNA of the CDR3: TGCGCCAGCAGCGTTAGCGGGAGCCACACCGGGGAGCTGTTTTTT. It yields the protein CASSVSGSHTGELFF. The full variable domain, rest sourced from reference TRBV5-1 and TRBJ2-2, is KAGVTQTPRYLIKTRGQQVTLSCSPISGHRSVSWYQQTPGQGLQFLFEYFSETQRNKGNFPGRFSGRQFSNSRSEMNVSTLELGDSALYLCASSVSGSHTGELFFGEGSRLTVL.

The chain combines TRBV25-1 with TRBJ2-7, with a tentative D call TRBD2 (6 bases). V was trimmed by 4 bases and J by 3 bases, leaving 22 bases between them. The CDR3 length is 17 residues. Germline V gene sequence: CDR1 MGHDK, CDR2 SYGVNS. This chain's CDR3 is CASSGPRGLAGIYEQYF. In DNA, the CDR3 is TGTGCCAGCAGTGGCCCCCGGGGACTCGCAGGGATCTACGAGCAGTACTTC.

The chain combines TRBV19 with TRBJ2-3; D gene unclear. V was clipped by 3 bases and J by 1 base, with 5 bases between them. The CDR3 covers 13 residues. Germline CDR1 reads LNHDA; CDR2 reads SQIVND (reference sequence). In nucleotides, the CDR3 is TGTGCCAGTAGTATGCGTCGCACAGATACGCAGTATTTT. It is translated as CASSMRRTDTQYF.

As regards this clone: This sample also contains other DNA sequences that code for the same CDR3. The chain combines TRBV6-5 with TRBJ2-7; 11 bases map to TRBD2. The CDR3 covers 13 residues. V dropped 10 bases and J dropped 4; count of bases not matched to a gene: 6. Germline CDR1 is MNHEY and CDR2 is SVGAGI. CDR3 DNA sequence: TGTGCCATCTCCGGGACTAGCGGATACGAGCAGTACTTC. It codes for CAISGTSGYEQYF.

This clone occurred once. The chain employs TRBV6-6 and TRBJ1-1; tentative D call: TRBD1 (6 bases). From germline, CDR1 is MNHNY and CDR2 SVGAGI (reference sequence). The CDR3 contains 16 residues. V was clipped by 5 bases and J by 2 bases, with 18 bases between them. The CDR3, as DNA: TGTGCCAGCAGTCCCGGGACACTTATCTTTAACACTGAAGCTTTCTTT. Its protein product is CASSPGTLIFNTEAFF.